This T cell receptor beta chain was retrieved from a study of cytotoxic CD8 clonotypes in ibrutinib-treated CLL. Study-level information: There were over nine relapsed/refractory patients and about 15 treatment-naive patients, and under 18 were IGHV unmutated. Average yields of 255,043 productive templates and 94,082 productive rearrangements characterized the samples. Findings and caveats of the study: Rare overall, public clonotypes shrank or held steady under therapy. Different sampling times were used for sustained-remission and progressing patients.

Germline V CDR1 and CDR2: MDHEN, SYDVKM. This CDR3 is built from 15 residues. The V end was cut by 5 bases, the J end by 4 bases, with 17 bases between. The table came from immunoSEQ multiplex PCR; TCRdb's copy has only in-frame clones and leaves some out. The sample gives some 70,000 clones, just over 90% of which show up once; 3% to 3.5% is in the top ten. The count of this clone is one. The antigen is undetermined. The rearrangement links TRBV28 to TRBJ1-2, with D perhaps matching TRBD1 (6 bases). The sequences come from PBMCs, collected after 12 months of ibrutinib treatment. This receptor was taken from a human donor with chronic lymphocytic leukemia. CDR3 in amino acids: CASSEINTGTYGYTF. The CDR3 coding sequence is TGTGCCAGCAGTGAGATAAACACAGGGACCTATGGCTACACCTTC.